A single T cell receptor (beta chain) is shown here with its context. The data originate from a study of T cell changes during pregnancy in multiple sclerosis. In germline, CDR1 is SQVTM, CDR2 ANQGSEA. The CDR3 is 19 amino acids. Trimming at V came to 5 bases and at J to 2 bases, leaving 24 bases not matched to a gene. The assay was immunoSEQ multiplex PCR, and TCRdb's table has in-frame clones only and misses some. This repertoire shows tens of thousands of clones, more than 85% found once; its top ten account for under 0.95%. Source: peripheral blood, taken before pregnancy. The chain carries TRBV29-1 and TRBJ2-7; 7 bases fit TRBD1. This receptor was identified in a female donor with multiple sclerosis, enrolled in a pregnancy study. In DNA form, the CDR3 reads TGCAGCGTTCGATTCCTCGAGAACGTGGGAAGGGGGACAGCCTACGAGCAGTACTTC. Translated: CSVRFLENVGRGTAYEQYF.